This T cell receptor beta chain came from a study of CD8 T cells in ankylosing spondylitis (dated by TCRdb to 2016 to 2017). Background on the whole study: The study profiled T cell receptor beta repertoires in healthy donors and ankylosing spondylitis patients to find disease-linked TCR variants. The full study cohort comprised approximately 23 ankylosing spondylitis patients and 110 or so healthy donors. Samples of peripheral blood were taken, and for ankylosing spondylitis patients, synovial fluid was collected as well. Points the paper makes about the study in general: In peripheral blood, the disease-linked clones were found at relatively low frequencies and had a CD8+ phenotype. Significant enrichment of the disease-linked clones was reported in matched synovial fluid samples from ankylosing spondylitis patients. A TCR beta motif of roughly 8 highly homologous amino acid variants appeared characteristic of blood from ankylosing spondylitis patients. Some TCR beta motif variants had previously been reported in synovial fluid and blood of reactive arthritis patients, which suggested common disease-initiation mechanisms.

Synovial fluid samples were paired with blood samples taken from the same ankylosing spondylitis patients. TCRdb records Illumina HiSeq 2500 as the sequencer. Quantitative 5'-RACE with molecular barcodes was the method used to prepare the TCR beta libraries. The paper's processing steps were these. A new computational method, built on a probabilistic model of VDJ rearrangement, was used to identify disease-linked TCR variants. TCRdb handled the public reads itself, with Q25 trimming in fastp and clone calling in MiXCR, and kept productive beta chains. Each CDR3 protein appears once, grouped with its most common genes and DNA. The V and J calls and clone size come from TCRdb's table, not from the authors' own analysis. The sample table records approximately 150,000 distinct CDR3 sequences; under 35% of these occur just once. The ten largest clones capture around 6.2% of the sample. V loses 3 bases, J loses 7 bases, and the germline ends lie 15 bases apart. Measured from the cysteine to the phenylalanine, the CDR3 is 14 residues long. This entry keeps only the CDR3 DNA: 42 bases, framed from base 1. Taken from the germline V gene (reference sequence), the CDR1 and CDR2 loops are DFQATT and SNEGSKA.

As concerns this clonotype: It has no known antigen specificity. Within one base of it there is no much larger clone, and no base qualities were kept.

This sequence originates from a male donor with ankylosing spondylitis. The sequenced sample was synovial fluid, either unsorted or a sorted T cell fraction (not recorded which). The chain is assembled from TRBV20-1 and TRBJ1-4; TRBD1 is a possible D gene, resting on 5 matching bases. Read as DNA, the sequence is TGCAGTGCTAGTCGTAGGGGAAGTGGTGAAAAACTGTTTTTT. Translated, this gives CSASRRGSGEKLFF.